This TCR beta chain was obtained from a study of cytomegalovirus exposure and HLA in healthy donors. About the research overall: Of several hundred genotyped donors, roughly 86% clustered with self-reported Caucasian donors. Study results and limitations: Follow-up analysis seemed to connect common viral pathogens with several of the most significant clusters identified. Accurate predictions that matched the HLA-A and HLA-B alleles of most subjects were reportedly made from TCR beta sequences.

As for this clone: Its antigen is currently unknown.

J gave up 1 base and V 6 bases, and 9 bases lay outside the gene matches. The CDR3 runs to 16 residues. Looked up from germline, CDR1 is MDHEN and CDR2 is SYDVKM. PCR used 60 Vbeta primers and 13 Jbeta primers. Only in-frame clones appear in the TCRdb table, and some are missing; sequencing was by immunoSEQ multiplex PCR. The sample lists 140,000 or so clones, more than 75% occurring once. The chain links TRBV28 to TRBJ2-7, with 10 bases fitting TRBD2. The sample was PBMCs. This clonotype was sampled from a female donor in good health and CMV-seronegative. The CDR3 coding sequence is TGTGCCAGCAGCTCAATCCTAGCGGGAGTATCCTACGAGCAGTACTTC. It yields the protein CASSSILAGVSYEQYF.